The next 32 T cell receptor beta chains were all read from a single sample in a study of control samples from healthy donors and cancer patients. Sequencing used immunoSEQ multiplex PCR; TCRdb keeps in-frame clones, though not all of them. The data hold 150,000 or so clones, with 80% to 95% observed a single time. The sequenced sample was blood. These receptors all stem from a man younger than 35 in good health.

For the CDR3, the DNA is TGTGCCAGCACTCAACCCGGGCACCCCCTCGTTGGAGAGCAGTACTTC. Protein: CASTQPGHPLVGEQYF. The chain combines TRBV28 with TRBJ2-7; D uncertain. The V gene's germline CDR1 is MDHEN and CDR2 SYDVKM. The CDR3 spans 16 residues. V gave up 7 bases and J gave up 7 bases, with 26 bases separating them. Together with reference TRBV28 and TRBJ2-7, the CDR3 gives the full variable domain: DVKVTQSSRYLVKRTGEKVFLECVQDMDHENMFWYRQDPGLGLRLIYFSYDVKMKEKGDIPEGYSVSREKKERFSLILESASTNQTSMYLCASTQPGHPLVGEQYFGPGTRLTVT.

CDR3 region: CASQSGNTIYF. In nucleotides, the CDR3 is TGCGCCAGTCAATCTGGAAACACCATATATTTT. The genes are TRBV10-1 and TRBJ1-3; no reliable D call. V gave up 9 bases and J gave up 1 base, with 4 bases separating them. Germline loops: CDR1 WNHNN, CDR2 SYGVQD (reference sequence). The CDR3 loop spans 11 amino acids.

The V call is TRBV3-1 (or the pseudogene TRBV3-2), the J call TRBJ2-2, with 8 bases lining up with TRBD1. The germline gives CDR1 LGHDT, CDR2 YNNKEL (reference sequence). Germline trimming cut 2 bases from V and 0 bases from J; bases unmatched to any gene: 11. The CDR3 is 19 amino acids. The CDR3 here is CASSQLLDRGWPNTGELFF. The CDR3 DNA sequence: TGTGCCAGCAGCCAACTTTTAGACAGGGGTTGGCCGAACACCGGGGAGCTGTTTTTT.

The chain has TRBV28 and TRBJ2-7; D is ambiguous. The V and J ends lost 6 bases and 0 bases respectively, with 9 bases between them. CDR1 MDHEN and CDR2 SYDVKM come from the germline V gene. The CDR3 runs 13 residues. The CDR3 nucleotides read TGTGCCAGCAGGCCCCACAGCTCCTACGAGCAGTACTTC. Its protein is CASRPHSSYEQYF.

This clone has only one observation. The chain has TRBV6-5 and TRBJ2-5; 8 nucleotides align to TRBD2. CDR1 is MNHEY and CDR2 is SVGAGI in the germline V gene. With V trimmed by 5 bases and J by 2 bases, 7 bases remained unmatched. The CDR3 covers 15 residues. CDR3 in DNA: TGTGCCAGCAGTAAACAGCGGGGGAAGCAAGAGACCCAGTACTTC. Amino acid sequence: CASSKQRGKQETQYF.

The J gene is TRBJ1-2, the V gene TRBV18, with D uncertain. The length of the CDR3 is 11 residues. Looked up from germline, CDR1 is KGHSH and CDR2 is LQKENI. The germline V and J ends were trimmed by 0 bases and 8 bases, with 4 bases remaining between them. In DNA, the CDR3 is TGTGCCAGCTCACCACCGAGAGGCTACACCTTC. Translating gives CASSPPRGYTF.

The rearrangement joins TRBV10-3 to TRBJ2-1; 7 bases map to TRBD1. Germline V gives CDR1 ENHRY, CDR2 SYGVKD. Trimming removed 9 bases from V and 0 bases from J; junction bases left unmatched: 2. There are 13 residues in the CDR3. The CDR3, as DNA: TGTGCCATACAGGGGAGCTCCTACAATGAGCAGTTCTTC. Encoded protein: CAIQGSSYNEQFF.

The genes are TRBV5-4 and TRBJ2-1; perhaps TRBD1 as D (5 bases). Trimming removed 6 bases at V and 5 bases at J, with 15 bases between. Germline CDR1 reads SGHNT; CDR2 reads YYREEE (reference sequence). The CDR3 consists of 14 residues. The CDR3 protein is CASTLGAPNNEQFF. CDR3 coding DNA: TGTGCCAGCACCTTAGGGGCCCCTAACAATGAGCAGTTCTTC.

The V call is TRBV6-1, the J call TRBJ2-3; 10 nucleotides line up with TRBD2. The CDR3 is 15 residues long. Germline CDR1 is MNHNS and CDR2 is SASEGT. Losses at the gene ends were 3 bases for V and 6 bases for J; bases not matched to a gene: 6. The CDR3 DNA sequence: TGTGCCAGCAGTGAGGGAGCGGGAGGGTTGGATACGCAGTATTTT. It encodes CASSEGAGGLDTQYF.

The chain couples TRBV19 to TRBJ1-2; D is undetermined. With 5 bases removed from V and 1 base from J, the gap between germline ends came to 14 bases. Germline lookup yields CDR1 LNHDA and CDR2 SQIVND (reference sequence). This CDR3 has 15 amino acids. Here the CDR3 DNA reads TGTGCCAGTAGTTCCCCGGAGGACTATAACTATGGCTACACCTTC. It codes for CASSSPEDYNYGYTF.

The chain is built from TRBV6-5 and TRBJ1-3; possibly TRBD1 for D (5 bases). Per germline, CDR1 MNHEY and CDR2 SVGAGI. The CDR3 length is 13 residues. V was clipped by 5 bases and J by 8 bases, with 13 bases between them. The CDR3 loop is CASSLLGGHTIYF. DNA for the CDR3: TGTGCCAGCAGTCTACTTGGGGGACACACCATATATTTT.

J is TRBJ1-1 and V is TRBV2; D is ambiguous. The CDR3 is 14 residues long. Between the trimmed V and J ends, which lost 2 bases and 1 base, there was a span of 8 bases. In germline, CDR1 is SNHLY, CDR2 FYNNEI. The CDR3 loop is CASSEIAQNTEAFF. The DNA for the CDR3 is TGTGCCAGCAGTGAAATAGCCCAGAACACTGAAGCTTTCTTT.

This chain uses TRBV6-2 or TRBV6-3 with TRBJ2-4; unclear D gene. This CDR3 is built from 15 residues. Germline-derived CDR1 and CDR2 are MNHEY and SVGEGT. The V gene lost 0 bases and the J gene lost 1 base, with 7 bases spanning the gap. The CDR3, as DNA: TGTGCCAGCAGTTACTCGAGCAGGGCCAAAAACATTCAGTACTTC. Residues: CASSYSSRAKNIQYF.

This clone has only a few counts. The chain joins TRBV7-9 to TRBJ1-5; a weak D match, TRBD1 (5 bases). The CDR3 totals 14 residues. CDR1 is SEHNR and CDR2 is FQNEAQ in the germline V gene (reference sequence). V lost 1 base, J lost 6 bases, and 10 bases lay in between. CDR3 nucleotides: TGTGCCAGCAGCTTAGACTGGGGCGGTCAGCCCCAGCATTTT. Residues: CASSLDWGGQPQHF. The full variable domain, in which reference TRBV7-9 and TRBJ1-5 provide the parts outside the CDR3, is DTGVSQNPRHKITKRGQNVTFRCDPISEHNRLYWYRQTLGQGPEFLTYFQNEAQLEKSRLLSDRFSAERPKGSFSTLEIQRTEQGDSAMYLCASSLDWGGQPQHFGDGTRLSIL.

CDR3 residues: CASSYSGRLSYEQYF. The CDR3 DNA reads TGTGCCAGCAGTTACTCAGGGCGGCTCTCCTACGAGCAGTACTTC. The chain carries TRBV6-5 and TRBJ2-7, with no clear D. This CDR3 spans 15 amino acids. Germline CDR1 and CDR2: MNHEY and SVGAGI. V gave up 0 bases and J gave up 0 bases, with 9 bases separating them.

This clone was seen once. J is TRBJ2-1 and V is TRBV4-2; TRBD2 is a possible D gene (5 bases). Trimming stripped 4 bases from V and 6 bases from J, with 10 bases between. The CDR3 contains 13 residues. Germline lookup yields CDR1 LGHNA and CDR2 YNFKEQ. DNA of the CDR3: TGTGCCAGCAGCCCCGGACTTGGCAATGAGCAGTTCTTC. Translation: CASSPGLGNEQFF.

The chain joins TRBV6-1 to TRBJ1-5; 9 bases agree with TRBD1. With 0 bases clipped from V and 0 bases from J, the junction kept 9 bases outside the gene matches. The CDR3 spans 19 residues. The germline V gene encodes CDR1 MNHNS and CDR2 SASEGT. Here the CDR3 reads CASSEAGDRERYSNQPQHF. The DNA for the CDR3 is TGTGCCAGCAGTGAAGCGGGGGACAGGGAACGCTATAGCAATCAGCCCCAGCATTTT.

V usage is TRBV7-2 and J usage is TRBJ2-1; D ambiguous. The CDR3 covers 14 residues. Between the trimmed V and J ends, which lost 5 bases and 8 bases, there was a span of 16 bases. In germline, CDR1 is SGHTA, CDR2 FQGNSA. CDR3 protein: CASSLGFVPHEQFF. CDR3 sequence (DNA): TGTGCCAGCAGCCTCGGATTTGTCCCCCATGAGCAGTTCTTC.

CDR3 in amino acids: CSVETLVDHGYTF. In nucleotides, the CDR3 is TGCAGCGTTGAAACGCTGGTAGACCATGGCTACACCTTC. The chain carries TRBV29-1 and TRBJ1-2, with D hard to call. There are 13 residues in the CDR3. Germline V gene lookup returns CDR1 SQVTM and CDR2 ANQGSEA. V gave up 2 bases and J gave up 6 bases, with 13 bases separating them. The full variable domain, its missing parts supplied by reference TRBV29-1 and TRBJ1-2, is SAVISQKPSRDICQRGTSLTIQCQVDSQVTMMFWYRQQPGQSLTLIATANQGSEATYESGFVIDKFPISRPNLTFSTLTVSNMSPEDSSIYLCSVETLVDHGYTFGSGTRLTVV.

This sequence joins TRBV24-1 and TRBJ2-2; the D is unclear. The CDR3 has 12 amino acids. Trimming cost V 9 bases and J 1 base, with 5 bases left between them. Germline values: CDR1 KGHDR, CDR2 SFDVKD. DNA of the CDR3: TGTGCCACCTCCGGGAACACCGGGGAGCTGTTTTTT. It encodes CATSGNTGELFF.

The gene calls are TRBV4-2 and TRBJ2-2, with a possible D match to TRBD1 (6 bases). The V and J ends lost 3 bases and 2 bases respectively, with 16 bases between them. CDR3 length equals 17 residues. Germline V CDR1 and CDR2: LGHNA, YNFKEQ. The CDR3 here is CASSHVPATGNTGELFF. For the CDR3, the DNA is TGTGCCAGCAGCCACGTGCCGGCGACAGGAAACACCGGGGAGCTGTTTTTT.

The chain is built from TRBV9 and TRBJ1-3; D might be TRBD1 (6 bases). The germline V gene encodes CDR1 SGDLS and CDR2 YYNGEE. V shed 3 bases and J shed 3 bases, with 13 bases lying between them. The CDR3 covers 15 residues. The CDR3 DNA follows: TGTGCCAGCAGCGCACAGGGTTTTGATGGAAACACCATATATTTT. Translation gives CASSAQGFDGNTIYF.

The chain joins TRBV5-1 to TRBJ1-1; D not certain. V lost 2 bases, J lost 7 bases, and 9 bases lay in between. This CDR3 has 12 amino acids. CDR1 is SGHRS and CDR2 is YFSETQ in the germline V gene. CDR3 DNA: TGCGCCAGCAGCTTAAGCGGCGTTGAAGCTTTCTTT. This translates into CASSLSGVEAFF.

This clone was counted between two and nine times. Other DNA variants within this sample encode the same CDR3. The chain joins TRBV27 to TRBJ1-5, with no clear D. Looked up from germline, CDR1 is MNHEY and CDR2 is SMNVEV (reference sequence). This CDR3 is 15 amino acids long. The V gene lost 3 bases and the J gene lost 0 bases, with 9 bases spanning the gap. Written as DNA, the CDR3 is TGTGCCAGCAGTTTGAGACAATATAGCAATCAGCCCCAGCATTTT. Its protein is CASSLRQYSNQPQHF.

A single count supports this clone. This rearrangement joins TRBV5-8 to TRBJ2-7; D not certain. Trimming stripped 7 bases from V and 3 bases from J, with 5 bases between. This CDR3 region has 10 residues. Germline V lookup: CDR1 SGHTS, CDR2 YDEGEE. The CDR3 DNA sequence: TGTGCCAGCGGGCACTACGAGCAGTACTTC. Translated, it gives CASGHYEQYF.

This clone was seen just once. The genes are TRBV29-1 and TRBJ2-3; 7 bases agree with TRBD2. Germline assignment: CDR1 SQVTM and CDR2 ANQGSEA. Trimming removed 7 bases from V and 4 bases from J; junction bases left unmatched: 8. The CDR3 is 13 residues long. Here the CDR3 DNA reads TGCAGCGGCGATAGCGGGCAGGCAGATACGCAGTATTTT. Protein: CSGDSGQADTQYF.

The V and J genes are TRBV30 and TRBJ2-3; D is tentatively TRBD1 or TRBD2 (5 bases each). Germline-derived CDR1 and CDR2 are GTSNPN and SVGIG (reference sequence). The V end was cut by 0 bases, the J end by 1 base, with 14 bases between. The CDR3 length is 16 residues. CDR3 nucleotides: TGTGCCTGGAGTGTACTGTGGGGGAGTGGCACAGATACGCAGTATTTT. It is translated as CAWSVLWGSGTDTQYF.

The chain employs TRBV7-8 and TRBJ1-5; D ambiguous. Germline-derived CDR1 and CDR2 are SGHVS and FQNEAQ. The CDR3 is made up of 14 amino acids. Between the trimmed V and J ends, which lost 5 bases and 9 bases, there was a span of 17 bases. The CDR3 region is CASSLSSTAGPQHF. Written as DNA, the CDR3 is TGTGCCAGCAGCCTTAGCTCCACTGCGGGGCCCCAGCATTTT.

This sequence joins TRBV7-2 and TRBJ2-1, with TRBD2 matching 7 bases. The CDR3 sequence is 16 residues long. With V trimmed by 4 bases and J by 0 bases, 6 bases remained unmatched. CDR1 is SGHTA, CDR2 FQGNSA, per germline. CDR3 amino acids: CASSSQGGSSYNEQFF. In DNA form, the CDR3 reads TGTGCCAGCAGCTCGCAGGGAGGGAGCTCCTACAATGAGCAGTTCTTC.

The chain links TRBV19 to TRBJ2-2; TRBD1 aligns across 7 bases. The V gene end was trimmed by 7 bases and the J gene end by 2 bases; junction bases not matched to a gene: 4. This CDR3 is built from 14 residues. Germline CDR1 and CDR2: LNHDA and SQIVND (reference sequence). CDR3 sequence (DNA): TGTGCCAGTAAAAGGGGGCGAAACACCGGGGAGCTGTTTTTT. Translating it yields CASKRGRNTGELFF.

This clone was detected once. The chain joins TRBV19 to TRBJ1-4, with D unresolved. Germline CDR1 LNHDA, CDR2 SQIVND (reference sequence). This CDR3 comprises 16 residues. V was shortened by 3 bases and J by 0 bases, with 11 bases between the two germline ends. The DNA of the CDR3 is TGTGCCAGTAGTATGAGCTTCCAGGCAACTAATGAAAAACTGTTTTTT. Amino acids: CASSMSFQATNEKLFF.

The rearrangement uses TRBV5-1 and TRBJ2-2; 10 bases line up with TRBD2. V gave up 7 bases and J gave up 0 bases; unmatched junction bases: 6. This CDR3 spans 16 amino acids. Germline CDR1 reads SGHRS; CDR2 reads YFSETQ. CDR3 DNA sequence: TGCGCCAGCTGCCTCGGACTAGCGGCGAACACCGGGGAGCTGTTTTTT. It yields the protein CASCLGLAANTGELFF.